The 23 T cell receptor beta chains below come from one sample, sequenced in a study of beta chain features in type 1 diabetes. Expressed TCRB transcripts were sequenced after all isolated RNA was converted to cDNA. The protocol was immunoSEQ multiplex PCR, while the TCRdb copy is restricted to in-frame clones and leaves out a portion. The table has around 340,000 clones, roughly a fifth seen once. The sequencing sample was made of naive CD4+ T cells from blood. These receptors were taken from a woman aged 18-29 years in good health.

In this sample, this clone turned up a few times. The chain has TRBV29-1 and TRBJ2-6; the D is unclear. The CDR3 has 19 amino acids. Trimming pared 1 base from V and 0 bases from J, leaving 19 bases between. Germline CDR1 is SQVTM and CDR2 is ANQGSEA. CDR3 nucleotide sequence: TGCAGCGTTGAAGCCAGTCCAGGCACAGTCCGCTCTGGGGCCAACGTCCTGACTTTC. It translates to CSVEASPGTVRSGANVLTF.

Here the CDR3 reads CASSYAQDRSFNEQFF. Written as DNA, the CDR3 is TGTGCCAGCAGTTACGCCCAGGACAGGTCTTTCAATGAGCAGTTCTTC. The chain carries TRBV6-6 and TRBJ2-1, with 7 bases identical to TRBD1. After removal of 2 bases from V and 6 bases from J, the junction contained 10 bases not matched to a gene. Germline V gene sequence: CDR1 MNHNY, CDR2 SVGAGI (reference sequence). The CDR3 extends over 16 amino acids.

DNA of the CDR3: TGTGCCAGCAGCTTCCTCCCGACAGTATTAGGCGGAGCTTTCTTT. Amino acids: CASSFLPTVLGGAFF. V gene TRBV7-9 combines with J gene TRBJ1-1; D possibly corresponds to TRBD1 (5 bases). V was shortened by 3 bases and J by 10 bases, with 21 bases between the two germline ends. The CDR3 contains 15 residues. Germline CDR1 and CDR2: SEHNR and FQNEAQ (reference sequence).

The chain joins TRBV4-1 to TRBJ1-5; no clear D gene. Trimming removed 1 base at V and 5 bases at J, with 9 bases between. The CDR3 has 14 residues. Germline CDR1 MGHRA, CDR2 YSYEKL. The DNA of the CDR3 is TGCGCCAGCAGCCAAGGCGGATTGCATCAGCCCCAGCATTTT. Protein: CASSQGGLHQPQHF.

CDR3 nucleotide sequence: TGTGCCAGATCCCCGGGACTAGCTGCGGGGGCCAACGTCCTGACTTTC. Translation gives CARSPGLAAGANVLTF. The J gene is TRBJ2-6, the V gene TRBV7-9; TRBD2 agrees at 9 bases. Germline CDR1 and CDR2: SEHNR and FQNEAQ (reference sequence). After removal of 9 bases from V and 4 bases from J, the junction contained 10 bases not matched to a gene. The CDR3 loop spans 16 amino acids.

In this sample, this clone turned up a few times. The rearrangement links TRBV10-3 to TRBJ2-6; D may be TRBD1 (5 bases). CDR1 ENHRY and CDR2 SYGVKD come from the germline V gene. V lost 8 bases and J lost 1, with 15 bases in between. This CDR3 comprises 16 residues. In DNA form, the CDR3 reads TGTGCCATCTTAGACGACAGTCTATCTGGGGCCAACGTCCTGACTTTC. Its protein product is CAILDDSLSGANVLTF.

The chain has TRBV5-1 and TRBJ2-7; the D gene is possibly TRBD1 (5 bases). V was clipped by 3 bases and J by 0 bases, with 16 bases between them. CDR1 and CDR2 from the germline V gene are SGHRS and YFSETQ. This CDR3 is 16 amino acids long. CDR3 nucleotide sequence: TGCGCCAGCAGCTATGGTGACAGCCGGGCCTCCTACGAGCAGTACTTC. Translated: CASSYGDSRASYEQYF.

The chain has TRBV15 and TRBJ1-1; perhaps TRBD1 as D (6 bases). The CDR3 sequence is 14 residues long. Trimming removed 3 bases at V and 7 bases at J, with 15 bases between. The germline V gene has CDR1 LNHNV and CDR2 YYDKDF (reference sequence). CDR3 region: CATSRTTGRGEAFF. The CDR3 DNA sequence: TGTGCCACCAGCAGGACGACAGGTCGGGGTGAAGCTTTCTTT.

This clone was picked up a small number of times. V and J are TRBV7-8 and TRBJ2-7; no definite D call. Deletions cut 3 bases from V and 2 bases from J, with 8 bases between. From germline, CDR1 is SGHVS and CDR2 FQNEAQ. The CDR3 loop spans 13 amino acids. The CDR3: CASSFENTYEQYF. For the CDR3, the DNA is TGTGCCAGCAGCTTTGAGAATACCTACGAGCAGTACTTC.

This clone has more than one count but fewer than ten. V usage is TRBV29-1 and J usage is TRBJ2-7; 7 nucleotides line up with TRBD1. V lost 5 bases, J lost 0 bases, and 4 bases stayed unmatched. This CDR3 comprises 13 residues. The germline V gene encodes CDR1 SQVTM and CDR2 ANQGSEA. CDR3 sequence (DNA): TGCAGCGTTAAAGGGACAGCCTCCTACGAGCAGTACTTC. It codes for CSVKGTASYEQYF.

The chain links TRBV14 to TRBJ2-3, with TRBD2 identical over 8 bases. This CDR3 is built from 13 residues. The V gene end was trimmed by 7 bases and the J gene end by 3 bases; junction bases not matched to a gene: 3. CDR1 is SGHDN and CDR2 is FVKESK in the germline V gene. CDR3 region: CASTGLATDTQYF. The CDR3 DNA is TGTGCCAGCACCGGACTAGCTACAGATACGCAGTATTTT.

The genes are TRBV29-1 and TRBJ2-7, with D perhaps matching TRBD2 (6 bases). The germline gives CDR1 SQVTM, CDR2 ANQGSEA. This CDR3 is built from 15 residues. V lost 7 bases and J 0 bases, leaving 19 bases between the germline ends. CDR3 region: CSAGETGKPSYEQYF. CDR3 DNA sequence: TGCAGCGCGGGGGAAACAGGAAAACCCTCCTACGAGCAGTACTTC.

This clone was detected only a few times. The rearrangement uses TRBV11-1 and TRBJ1-2; D unresolved. The V and J ends lost 4 bases and 1 base respectively, with 19 bases between them. Per the germline V gene, CDR1 is SGHAT and CDR2 is FQDESV (reference sequence). The CDR3 extends over 17 amino acids. The CDR3 protein is CASSSSGPFEGNYGYTF. In nucleotides, the CDR3 is TGTGCCAGCAGCTCCTCAGGTCCTTTTGAGGGTAACTATGGCTACACCTTC.

J is TRBJ1-1 and V is TRBV29-1; D is undetermined. V was pared by 6 bases and J by 3 bases, with 8 bases between. Germline-derived CDR1 and CDR2 are SQVTM and ANQGSEA. The CDR3 totals 11 residues. The CDR3 spells CSVRTDTEAFF. The DNA of the CDR3 is TGCAGCGTCCGCACTGACACTGAAGCTTTCTTT.

This rearrangement joins TRBV30 to TRBJ2-6; the D gene is possibly TRBD1 (5 bases). This CDR3 has 14 amino acids. The germline CDR1 and CDR2 sequences are GTSNPN and SVGIG (reference sequence). V was clipped by 4 bases and J by 4 bases, with 11 bases between them. The DNA for the CDR3 is TGTGCCTGGAACACAGGCTCGGGGGCCAACGTCCTGACTTTC. Translated: CAWNTGSGANVLTF.

This chain connects TRBV7-2 to TRBJ2-7, with 10 bases matching TRBD1. From germline, CDR1 is SGHTA and CDR2 FQGNSA. This CDR3 contains 16 residues. The V segment lost 5 bases and the J segment 2 bases; nucleotides outside the gene matches: 9. CDR3 DNA sequence: TGTGCCAGCAGCCCGGGGAGGGGGACAGGGGCCTACGAGCAGTACTTC. Translated, it gives CASSPGRGTGAYEQYF. The entire variable domain, with the rest obtained from reference TRBV7-2 and TRBJ2-7, is as follows: GAGVSQSPSNKVTEKGKDVELRCDPISGHTALYWYRQSLGQGLEFLIYFQGNSAPDKSGLPSDRFSAERTGGSVSTLTIQRTQQEDSAVYLCASSPGRGTGAYEQYFGPGTRLTVT.

This rearrangement joins TRBV9 to TRBJ2-5, with TRBD2 identical over 9 bases. The V gene end was trimmed by 0 bases and the J gene end by 2 bases; junction bases not matched to a gene: 11. Germline CDR1 and CDR2: SGDLS and YYNGEE. This CDR3 has 18 amino acids. In nucleotides, the CDR3 is TGTGCCAGCAGCGTAGCTCCCCTGGTAGCGGGAGATCAAGAGACCCAGTACTTC. The encoded protein is CASSVAPLVAGDQETQYF.

The chain is built from TRBV7-8 and TRBJ2-7; 8 nucleotides line up with TRBD1. The CDR3 spans 15 residues. CDR1 is SGHVS, CDR2 FQNEAQ, per germline. With V trimmed by 5 bases and J by 3 bases, 9 bases remained unmatched. The CDR3 sequence: CASSGNTGQGYEQYF. Here the CDR3 DNA reads TGTGCCAGCAGCGGTAATACCGGACAGGGCTACGAGCAGTACTTC.

The rearrangement uses TRBV9 and TRBJ2-7, with 8 bases fitting TRBD1. This CDR3 has 15 amino acids. In germline, CDR1 is SGDLS, CDR2 YYNGEE. Trimming at V came to 3 bases and at J to 4 bases, leaving 9 bases not matched to a gene. The CDR3 region is CASSATSTGVYEQYF. In nucleotides, the CDR3 is TGTGCCAGCAGCGCTACCTCGACAGGGGTTTACGAGCAGTACTTC.

This clone came up a few times. The V and J genes are TRBV9 and TRBJ2-7; D is unresolved. Germline assignment: CDR1 SGDLS and CDR2 YYNGEE. The CDR3 is made up of 11 amino acids. V was trimmed by 3 bases and J by 7 bases, leaving 8 bases between them. The CDR3 sequence is CASSADGEQYF. The CDR3 DNA reads as TGTGCCAGCAGCGCAGACGGGGAGCAGTACTTC.

This clone was observed a few times. The genes are TRBV5-1 and TRBJ2-7; D perhaps matches TRBD1 (5 bases). Germline CDR1 is SGHRS and CDR2 is YFSETQ. Trimming stripped 0 bases from V and 3 bases from J, with 16 bases between. The CDR3 is 16 residues long. CDR3 nucleotides: TGCGCCAGCAGCTTGGGACCGAGGACATTAAGCTACGAGCAGTACTTC. Translation gives CASSLGPRTLSYEQYF.

This clone was counted a single time. CDR3 nucleotides: TGTGCCAGCAGTTCGGAGCGGGGTCCGTACGAGCAGTACTTC. This sequence encodes CASSSERGPYEQYF. This chain connects TRBV6-6 to TRBJ2-7, with TRBD2 matching 7 bases. Germline CDR1 and CDR2: MNHNY and SVGAGI (reference sequence). The CDR3 is 14 residues long. Trimming removed 4 bases from V and 4 bases from J; junction bases left unmatched: 7.

V usage is TRBV30 and J usage is TRBJ2-5; D is unresolved. CDR1 and CDR2 (germline): GTSNPN, SVGIG (reference sequence). Trimming took off 4 bases at V and 4 bases at J, with 13 bases between the two ends. The CDR3 covers 13 residues. Written as DNA, the CDR3 is TGTGCCTGGAAGATGTTTTCGGGAGAGACCCAGTACTTC. This gives the protein CAWKMFSGETQYF.